The 14 T cell receptor beta chains in this list originate from one sample, sequenced in a study of CD4 T cells in relation to SARS-CoV-2 and coronaviruses. Using immunoSEQ multiplex PCR, the repertoire was profiled, and TCRdb retains in-frame clones only, with some absent. Found here are about 22,000 clones, 70% to 85% of them singletons; the top ten hold around 17%. CD4+ T cells from unexposed donors were obtained before the COVID-19 pandemic (2011-2018). After roughly ten days of culture, CD4+ T cells were isolated. These receptors are not linked to any known antigen. Sequences were obtained from CD4+ T cells from PBMCs, cultured in vitro. Every receptor here comes from a human donor in good health.

V gene TRBV7-2 combines with J gene TRBJ1-2; D unresolved. Trimming shortened V by 2 bases and J by 2 bases, and 6 bases separated the two germline ends. Germline V lookup: CDR1 SGHTA, CDR2 FQGNSA. The CDR3 extends over 13 amino acids. CDR3 residues: CASSLQNNYGYTF. The CDR3 DNA sequence: TGTGCCAGCAGCTTACAGAACAACTATGGCTACACCTTC.

This clone was seen a few times. The chain employs TRBV6-4 and TRBJ1-2, with D possibly being TRBD1 (6 bases). The CDR3 runs 12 residues. Trimming stripped 4 bases from V and 8 bases from J, with 11 bases between. Germline V gene lookup returns CDR1 MRHNA and CDR2 SNTAGT. The CDR3 spells CASSGGATGYTF. DNA of the CDR3: TGTGCCAGCAGTGGGGGGGCAACGGGCTACACCTTC.

The V and J genes are TRBV7-2 and TRBJ2-4; D not resolved. The germline CDR1 and CDR2 sequences are SGHTA and FQGNSA. The CDR3 has 16 residues. The V gene lost 1 base and the J gene lost 0 bases, with 10 bases spanning the gap. The CDR3 protein is CASSLDFSLAKNIQYF. The CDR3 DNA follows: TGTGCCAGCAGCTTAGATTTCAGCTTAGCCAAAAACATTCAGTACTTC.

This rearrangement joins TRBV6-4 to TRBJ2-1; 13 nucleotides line up with TRBD2. CDR1 is MRHNA and CDR2 is SNTAGT in the germline V gene. The CDR3 consists of 16 residues. Trimming took 4 bases from V and 4 from J; bases not matched to a gene: 4. The CDR3 is CASSVLAGGRYNEQFF. CDR3 nucleotides: TGTGCCAGCAGTGTACTAGCGGGGGGGCGTTACAATGAGCAGTTCTTC.

This clone was detected only a few times. The gene calls are TRBV6-5 and TRBJ1-3; 7 bases agree with TRBD1. The CDR3 extends over 15 amino acids. Per germline, CDR1 MNHEY and CDR2 SVGAGI. Trimming at V came to 5 bases and at J to 3 bases, leaving 7 bases not matched to a gene. The CDR3 reads CASSNRGLGGNTIYF. CDR3 bases: TGTGCCAGCAGTAACAGGGGTTTAGGTGGAAACACCATATATTTT.

The chain has TRBV4-2 and TRBJ2-5; D may be TRBD2 (6 bases). Trimming pared 0 bases from V and 2 bases from J, leaving 16 bases between. The CDR3 runs to 17 residues. Germline V gene sequence: CDR1 LGHNA, CDR2 YNFKEQ. CDR3 loop: CASSQDPPAGPQETQYF. Here the CDR3 DNA reads TGTGCCAGCAGCCAAGATCCCCCAGCGGGCCCACAAGAGACCCAGTACTTC.

This clone was observed a few times. The chain uses TRBV4-1 and TRBJ2-7; D unresolved. V shed 0 bases and J shed 2 bases, with 14 bases lying between them. This CDR3 spans 16 amino acids. The germline V gene has CDR1 MGHRA and CDR2 YSYEKL. The DNA of the CDR3 is TGCGCCAGCAGCCAAGAGAATAGACGGCCCCCCTACGAGCAGTACTTC. Encoded protein: CASSQENRRPPYEQYF.

In DNA, the CDR3 is TGTGCCAGCAGCTTCGCAGGGGGCCAAGAGACCCAGTACTTC. Its protein product is CASSFAGGQETQYF. The chain is built from TRBV7-2 and TRBJ2-5, with 7 bases matching TRBD1. CDR1 SGHTA and CDR2 FQGNSA come from the germline V gene. V lost 3 bases, J lost 1 base, and 2 bases stayed unmatched. The CDR3 runs to 14 residues.

This clone was observed a handful of times. This chain links TRBV4-3 with TRBJ1-5; D is perhaps TRBD1 (5 bases). The CDR3 has 15 amino acids. V lost 0 bases to trimming and J lost 2 bases, with 8 bases between them. Germline V gene data show CDR1 as LGHNA and CDR2 as YSLEER. The CDR3 coding sequence is TGCGCCAGCAGCCAAGAAGTAGGGGGCAATCAGCCCCAGCATTTT. Its translation: CASSQEVGGNQPQHF.

This clone was seen just once. The chain employs TRBV29-1 and TRBJ2-3; TRBD2 matches 14 bases. The CDR3 totals 14 residues. J was trimmed by 4 bases and V by 6 bases; bases with no gene match: 3. The germline V gene has CDR1 SQVTM and CDR2 ANQGSEA. The chain's CDR3 is CSVGTSGGSDTQYF. CDR3 DNA: TGCAGCGTGGGGACTAGCGGGGGTTCAGATACGCAGTATTTT.

This clone was observed a few times. This chain links TRBV7-9 with TRBJ1-2; 8 nucleotides agree with TRBD1. V shed 3 bases and J 8 bases; nucleotides not matched to a gene: 8. Germline V gene lookup returns CDR1 SEHNR and CDR2 FQNEAQ (reference sequence). This CDR3 comprises 14 residues. The CDR3 here is CASSFGQGLWGYTF. Here the CDR3 DNA reads TGTGCCAGCAGCTTCGGACAGGGTCTGTGGGGCTACACCTTC.

The chain combines TRBV3-1 (or the pseudogene TRBV3-2) with TRBJ1-1; possible D gene TRBD1, 5 bases. CDR3 length: 14 amino acids. Trimming removed 0 bases at V and 3 bases at J, with 8 bases between. Germline values: CDR1 LGHDT, CDR2 YNNKEL (reference sequence). CDR3 coding DNA: TGTGCCAGCAGCCAAGAGGGGGTGGACACTGAAGCTTTCTTT. Encoded protein: CASSQEGVDTEAFF.

This clone appeared a few times. The chain carries TRBV19 and TRBJ2-1; 8 nucleotides align to TRBD2. The V segment lost 1 base and the J segment 12 bases; nucleotides outside the gene matches: 5. This CDR3 has 13 residues. The germline CDR1 and CDR2 sequences are LNHDA and SQIVND (reference sequence). In DNA, the CDR3 is TGTGCCAGTAGTATAGTGTCTAGCGGGTTGCAGTTCTTC. This gives the protein CASSIVSSGLQFF.

This clone has a handful of counts. The chain joins TRBV5-1 to TRBJ2-1; TRBD2 agrees at 9 bases. Germline V gene sequence: CDR1 SGHRS, CDR2 YFSETQ. V shed 6 bases, J shed 0 bases, and the junction held 1 base outside the gene matches. This CDR3 comprises 14 residues. The CDR3 reads CASTSGDSYNEQFF. The CDR3 DNA reads TGCGCCAGCACTAGCGGGGACTCCTACAATGAGCAGTTCTTC.